This TCR beta chain was profiled in a study of blood T cell repertoires in COVID-19. Study summary: Acute and convalescent COVID-19 samples came from the United States, Italy and Spain. PBMCs, B-cell-depleted T cells, or T cells were the source of the cDNA or gDNA that made up the material.

Turning to this clone: The same CDR3 also results from other DNA sequences found in this sample.

Original processing notes: Amplification with reference gene primers provided the estimates of nucleated cell counts. The assay was immunoSEQ multiplex PCR, and TCRdb's table has in-frame clones only and misses some. V and J calls plus clone size are reproduced from that table; the DNA served to infer D and trimming. In the table there are about 110,000 clones, over 75% of which are singletons. The sequence came from a woman aged 50 to 60 with acute or convalescent COVID-19. The sample consisted of peripheral blood.

The CDR3 coding sequence is TGTGCCAGCAGCTTGAGACAGGGCTATGGCTACACCTTC. Translated: CASSLRQGYGYTF. This chain joins TRBV5-6 and TRBJ1-2; 7 positions agree with TRBD1. The CDR3 consists of 13 residues. Germline V gene sequence: CDR1 SGHDT, CDR2 YYEEEE. The V segment lost 1 base and the J segment 4 bases; nucleotides outside the gene matches: 1.